There are a few counts of the clone carrying this T cell receptor (beta chain). Its target is unknown. Germline V gene data show CDR1 as SGHVS and CDR2 as FNYEAQ. There are 16 residues in the CDR3. J gave up 1 base and V 7 bases, and 11 bases lay outside the gene matches. TCRdb recomputed calls from the reads with MiXCR, one row per CDR3 protein. The table includes over 250,000 distinct CDR3 sequences, roughly a fifth detected once. The sample belongs to a study of T cell repertoires in cytomegalovirus infection. Study-level information: Carrying CMV and the relevant HLA type showed in public TCR beta signatures.

General study results and limits: What dominated the ex vivo response were HLA-C-restricted CMV-specific TCR beta clonotypes.

The rearrangement links TRBV7-6 to TRBJ2-3; 7 bases are a match to TRBD2. The source material was cultured PBMCs, sampled from culture after CMV antigen stimulation. The receptor was isolated from a human donor in good health (CMV status not recorded). Some clones in this sample may be carry-over from other donors' samples. The CDR3 sequence: CASTGGRGFGTDTQYF. The CDR3 DNA reads TGTGCCAGCACCGGCGGGAGAGGTTTTGGCACAGATACGCAGTATTTT.